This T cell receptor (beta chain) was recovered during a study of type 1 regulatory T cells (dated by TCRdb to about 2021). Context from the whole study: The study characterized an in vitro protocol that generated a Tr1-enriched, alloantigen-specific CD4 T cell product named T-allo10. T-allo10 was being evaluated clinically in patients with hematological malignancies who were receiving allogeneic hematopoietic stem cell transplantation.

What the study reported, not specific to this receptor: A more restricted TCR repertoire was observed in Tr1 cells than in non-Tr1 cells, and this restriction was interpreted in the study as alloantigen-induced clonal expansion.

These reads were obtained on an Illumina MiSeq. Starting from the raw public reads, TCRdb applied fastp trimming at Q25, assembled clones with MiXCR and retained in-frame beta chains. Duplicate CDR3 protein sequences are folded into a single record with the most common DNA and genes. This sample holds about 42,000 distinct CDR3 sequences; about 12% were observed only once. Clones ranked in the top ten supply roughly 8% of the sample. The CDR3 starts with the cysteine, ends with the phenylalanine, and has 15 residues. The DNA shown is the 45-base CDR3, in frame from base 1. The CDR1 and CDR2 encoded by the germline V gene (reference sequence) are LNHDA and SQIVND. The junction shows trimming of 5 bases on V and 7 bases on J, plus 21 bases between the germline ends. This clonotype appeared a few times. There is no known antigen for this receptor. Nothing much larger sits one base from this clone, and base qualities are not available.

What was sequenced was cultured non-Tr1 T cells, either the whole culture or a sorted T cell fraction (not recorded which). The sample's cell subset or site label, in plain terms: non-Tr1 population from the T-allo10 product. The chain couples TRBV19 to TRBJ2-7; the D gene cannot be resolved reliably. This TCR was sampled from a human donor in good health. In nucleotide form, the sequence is TGTGCCAGTAGTTATAAGAGGTCTATACAAGATGAGCAGTACTTC. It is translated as CASSYKRSIQDEQYF.